This entry describes one T cell receptor beta chain. These data originate in a study of blood T cell repertoires in COVID-19. The overall study: T cells, B-cell-depleted T cells, or PBMCs provided the cDNA or gDNA that served as material.

The junction had 2 bases not matched to a gene; V was cut back by 0 bases and J by 2 bases. CDR1 and CDR2 from the germline V gene are KGHSH and LQKENI. CDR3 length equals 16 residues. As originally analysed: Reference gene primer amplification gave nucleated cell count estimates. Measured with immunoSEQ multiplex PCR; TCRdb has only the in-frame clones, and not every one. The V and J calls and clone size are taken from that table; D and trimming were inferred from the DNA. The table lists over 150,000 clones, around 84% of them singletons. The specimen was peripheral blood. This clonotype was sampled from a man aged 45-65 years with active or convalescent COVID-19. This sequence joins TRBV18 and TRBJ2-2; TRBD1 aligns across 8 bases. The CDR3 DNA follows: TGTGCCAGCTCACCACCTGACAGGGGTAACACCGGGGAGCTGTTTTTT. It yields the protein CASSPPDRGNTGELFF. The full variable domain, completed using reference TRBV18 and TRBJ2-2, is NAGVMQNPRHLVRRRGQEARLRCSPMKGHSHVYWYRQLPEEGLKFMVYLQKENIIDESGMPKERFSAEFPKEGPSILRIQQVVRGDSAAYFCASSPPDRGNTGELFFGEGSRLTVL.